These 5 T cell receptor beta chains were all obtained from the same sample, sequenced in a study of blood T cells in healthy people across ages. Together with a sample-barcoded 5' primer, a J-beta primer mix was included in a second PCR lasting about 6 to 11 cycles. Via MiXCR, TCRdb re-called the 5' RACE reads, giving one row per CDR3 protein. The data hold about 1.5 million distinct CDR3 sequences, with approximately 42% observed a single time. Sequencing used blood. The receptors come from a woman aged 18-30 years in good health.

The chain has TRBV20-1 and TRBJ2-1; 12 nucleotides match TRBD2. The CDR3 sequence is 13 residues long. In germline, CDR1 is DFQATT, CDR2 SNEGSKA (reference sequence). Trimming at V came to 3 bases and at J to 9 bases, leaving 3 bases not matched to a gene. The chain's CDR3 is CSARTSGRIEQFF. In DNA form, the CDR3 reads TGCAGTGCTAGGACTAGCGGGAGAATTGAGCAGTTCTTC.

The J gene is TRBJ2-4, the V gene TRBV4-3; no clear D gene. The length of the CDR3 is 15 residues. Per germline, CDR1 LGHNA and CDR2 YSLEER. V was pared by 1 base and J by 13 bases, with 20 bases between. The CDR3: CASSQVTSTYNEQYF. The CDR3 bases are TGCGCCAGCAGCCAAGTAACCAGCACCTACAATGAGCAGTACTTC.

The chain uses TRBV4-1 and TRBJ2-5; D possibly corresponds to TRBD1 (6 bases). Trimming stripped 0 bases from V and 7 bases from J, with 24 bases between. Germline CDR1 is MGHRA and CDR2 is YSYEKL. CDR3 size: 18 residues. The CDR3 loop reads CASSQETIVQGASGTQYF. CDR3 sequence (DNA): TGCGCCAGCAGCCAAGAAACGATCGTACAGGGTGCTAGTGGGACCCAGTACTTC.

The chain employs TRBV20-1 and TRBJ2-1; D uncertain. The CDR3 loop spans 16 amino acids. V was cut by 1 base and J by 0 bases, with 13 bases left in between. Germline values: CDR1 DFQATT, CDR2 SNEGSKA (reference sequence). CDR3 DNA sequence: TGCAGTGCTAGAGGGGAACTACCCAGCTCCTACAATGAGCAGTTCTTC. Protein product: CSARGELPSSYNEQFF.

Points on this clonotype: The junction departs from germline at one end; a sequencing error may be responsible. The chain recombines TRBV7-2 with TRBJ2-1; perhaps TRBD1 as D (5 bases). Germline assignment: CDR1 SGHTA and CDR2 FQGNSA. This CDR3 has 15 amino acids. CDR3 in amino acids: CASSLEVGPYSEQFF. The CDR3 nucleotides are TGTGCCAGCAGCTTAGAAGTGGGGCCGTACAGTGAGCAGTTCTTC.